The source of this T cell receptor (beta chain) is a study of shared clonotypes between healthy human individuals. Study-wide results and caveats: Researchers sampled only blood; tissue repertoires likely differ.

CDR3 length: 13 amino acids. The V gene's germline CDR1 is SGHRS and CDR2 YFSETQ. V lost 6 bases to trimming and J lost 3 bases, with 9 bases between them. This clone was counted a single time. Its antigen remains unidentified. Produced via immunoSEQ multiplex PCR; TCRdb's table is partial and in-frame only. Of fewer than 1.8 million clones in the sample, just under 99% are singletons; the top ten hold over 0.3%. The chain employs TRBV5-1 and TRBJ2-2, with D possibly matching TRBD2 (6 bases). This TCR came from a man younger than 45 in good health. The specimen sequenced was naive CD4+ T cells sorted from blood. Noted subset: CD45RA+ positively selected. DNA for the CDR3: TGCGCCAGCAAATTAGCGGACACCGGGGAGCTGTTTTTT. It codes for CASKLADTGELFF.